The 17 T cell receptor beta chains below come from one sample, sequenced in a study of blood T cell repertoires in COVID-19. TCRdb's copy holds only in-frame clones and misses some; the assay was immunoSEQ multiplex PCR. Here the sample spans about 240,000 clones, approximately 80% being singletons. Sequencing was performed on peripheral blood. The receptors derive from a man aged 25-40 years who had recovered from COVID-19.

V usage is TRBV6-2 or TRBV6-3 and J usage is TRBJ2-5; D is uncertain. Germline values: CDR1 MNHEY, CDR2 SVGEGT. This CDR3 is 14 amino acids long. The V end was cut by 3 bases, the J end by 5 bases, with 13 bases between. The CDR3 region has the DNA TGTGCCAGCAGTTATGGAGAAGGTCGGGAGACCCAGTACTTC. Its protein is CASSYGEGRETQYF.

V usage is TRBV12-3 or TRBV12-4 and J usage is TRBJ2-7, with unresolved D. This CDR3 has 12 amino acids. Trimming cost V 3 bases and J 3 bases, with 6 bases left between them. The DNA for the CDR3 is TGTGCCAGCAGTTTGTCCGGCTACGAGCAGTACGTC. This translates into CASSLSGYEQYV.

J is TRBJ2-7 and V is TRBV5-1; 10 bases are a match to TRBD1. Germline loops: CDR1 SGHRS, CDR2 YFSETQ. V shed 9 bases, J shed 5 bases, and the junction held 11 bases outside the gene matches. The CDR3 covers 14 residues. CDR3 sequence: CATLTGTGDHEQYV. CDR3 bases: TGCGCCACCCTAACCGGGACAGGGGACCACGAGCAGTACGTC.

This chain uses TRBV9 with TRBJ2-1, with D uncertain. V was cut by 1 base and J by 5 bases, with 10 bases left in between. Germline CDR1 reads SGDLS; CDR2 reads YYNGEE. This CDR3 spans 14 amino acids. CDR3 protein: CASSVFFSDNEQFF. In DNA form, the CDR3 reads TGTGCCAGCAGCGTATTTTTCTCGGACAATGAGCAGTTCTTC. The full variable domain, its missing parts supplied by reference TRBV9 and TRBJ2-1, is DSGVTQTPKHLITATGQRVTLRCSPRSGDLSVYWYQQSLDQGLQFLIQYYNGEERAKGNILERFSAQQFPDLHSELNLSSLELGDSALYFCASSVFFSDNEQFFGPGTRLTVL.

The chain recombines TRBV7-6 with TRBJ2-5; possible D gene TRBD2, 6 bases. Germline-derived CDR1 and CDR2 are SGHVS and FNYEAQ. V lost 3 bases, J lost 1 base, and 12 bases lay in between. The CDR3 has 15 amino acids. CDR3 in amino acids: CASSLTGTFQETQYF. CDR3 nucleotides: TGTGCCAGCAGCTTGACCGGGACTTTCCAAGAGACCCAGTACTTC. Full variable domain (remainder filled in from reference TRBV7-6 and TRBJ2-5): GAGVSQSPRYKVTKRGQDVALRCDPISGHVSLYWYRQALGQGPEFLTYFNYEAQQDKSGLPNDRFSAERPEGSISTLTIQRTEQRDSAMYRCASSLTGTFQETQYFGPGTRLLVL.

CDR3 region: CASSSQISVTGATEAFF. CDR3 in DNA: TGTGCCAGCAGCTCACAGATTAGTGTGACAGGAGCCACTGAAGCTTTCTTT. This chain connects TRBV11-2 to TRBJ1-1; D might be TRBD1 (6 bases). This CDR3 region has 17 residues. The germline V gene encodes CDR1 SGHAT and CDR2 FQNNGV. Trimming cost V 4 bases and J 4 bases, with 22 bases left between them.

The chain employs TRBV2 and TRBJ1-5; the D is unclear. V was pared by 6 bases and J by 4 bases, with 13 bases between. Germline V gene lookup returns CDR1 SNHLY and CDR2 FYNNEI. The CDR3 contains 14 residues. The CDR3 loop reads CASRVNMRNQPQHF. The CDR3 nucleotides read TGTGCCAGCAGGGTTAATATGAGAAATCAGCCCCAGCATTTT.

This chain connects TRBV5-1 to TRBJ2-3, with a weak D call TRBD1 (6 bases). Germline V gene lookup returns CDR1 SGHRS and CDR2 YFSETQ. The CDR3 totals 15 residues. V was clipped by 4 bases and J by 1 base, with 13 bases between them. CDR3 amino acids: CASSLQGQRTDTQYF. For the CDR3, the DNA is TGCGCCAGCAGCCTACAGGGTCAACGCACAGATACGCAGTATTTT.

The table lists this clone with a count of one. This chain uses TRBV5-1 with TRBJ2-3, with D perhaps TRBD2 (5 bases). The germline V gene encodes CDR1 SGHRS and CDR2 YFSETQ. The CDR3 extends over 14 amino acids. V was pared by 5 bases and J by 6 bases, with 16 bases between. The CDR3 protein is CASSDVRVADTQYF. The CDR3 region has the DNA TGCGCCAGCAGTGACGTACGGGTAGCGGATACGCAGTATTTT.

The gene calls are TRBV5-5 and TRBJ1-1, with D unclear. The CDR3 has 13 residues. Trimming removed 5 bases from V and 1 base from J, with 9 bases in between. CDR1 SGHKS and CDR2 YYEKEE come from the germline V gene (reference sequence). The CDR3 protein is CASRRGRNTEAFF. CDR3 DNA: TGTGCCAGCAGAAGAGGCCGGAACACTGAAGCTTTCTTT. The full variable domain, with the rest looked up from reference TRBV5-5 and TRBJ1-1, is DAGVTQSPTHLIKTRGQQVTLRCSPISGHKSVSWYQQVLGQGPQFIFQYYEKEERGRGNFPDRFSARQFPNYSSELNVNALLLGDSALYLCASRRGRNTEAFFGQGTRLTVV.

The rearrangement joins TRBV5-6 to TRBJ1-4; D call uncertain. CDR1 SGHDT and CDR2 YYEEEE come from the germline V gene. V dropped 2 bases and J dropped 8 bases, with 13 bases sitting between them. The CDR3 extends over 14 amino acids. CDR3 loop: CASSLSGSGEKLFF. The DNA of the CDR3 is TGTGCCAGCAGCTTATCAGGCAGCGGCGAAAAACTGTTTTTT.

The CDR3 protein is CASSLERREQYF. As DNA, the CDR3 is TGTGCCAGCAGCTTGGAGCGTCGGGAGCAGTACTTC. The rearrangement links TRBV5-5 to TRBJ2-7, with D uncertain. The CDR3 contains 12 residues. Per germline, CDR1 SGHKS and CDR2 YYEKEE (reference sequence). Trimming cost V 0 bases and J 7 bases, with 8 bases left between them.

This clone appeared a few times. DNA for the CDR3: TGTGCCAGCTCACCACGGGACAGGGGAGGATACGAGCAGTACTTC. Protein product: CASSPRDRGGYEQYF. The V and J genes are TRBV18 and TRBJ2-7; 10 bases line up with TRBD1. V trimming: 1 base; J trimming: 4 bases; junction bases outside the gene matches: 4. The CDR3 has 15 amino acids. CDR1 KGHSH and CDR2 LQKENI come from the germline V gene.

The chain employs TRBV5-1 and TRBJ2-2; 13 nucleotides align to TRBD2. This CDR3 spans 19 amino acids. V dropped 0 bases and J dropped 3; count of bases not matched to a gene: 8. Germline loops: CDR1 SGHRS, CDR2 YFSETQ. Here the CDR3 DNA reads TGCGCCAGCAGCTTGGACCCGTCAACTAGCGGGGGGGACACCGGGGAGCTGTTTTTT. Amino acid sequence: CASSLDPSTSGGDTGELFF.

This clone was detected only once. The chain has TRBV18 and TRBJ2-5; D might be TRBD1 (6 bases). The CDR3 extends over 14 amino acids. V lost 2 bases to trimming and J lost 4 bases, with 11 bases between them. Germline V gives CDR1 KGHSH, CDR2 LQKENI. CDR3 region: CASSPSNRAETQYF. The CDR3 DNA reads as TGTGCCAGCTCACCAAGTAACAGGGCAGAGACCCAGTACTTC.

The V and J genes are TRBV3-1 (or the pseudogene TRBV3-2) and TRBJ2-6; a possible D gene is TRBD1 (5 bases). CDR1 and CDR2 (germline): LGHDT, YNNKEL (reference sequence). CDR3 length equals 15 residues. Trimming stripped 0 bases from V and 2 bases from J, with 5 bases between. The CDR3 DNA reads TGTGCCAGCAGCCAAGACAGGGCTGGGGCCAACGTCCTGACTTTC. Protein: CASSQDRAGANVLTF.

This chain's CDR3 is CASSLPGADKNIQYF. Written as DNA, the CDR3 is TGCGCCAGCAGCTTGCCAGGGGCGGACAAAAACATTCAGTACTTC. The chain couples TRBV5-1 to TRBJ2-4; maybe TRBD1 (6 bases). The CDR3 is 15 amino acids. Germline lookup yields CDR1 SGHRS and CDR2 YFSETQ. Trimming removed 1 base at V and 3 bases at J, with 11 bases between.